The TCR beta chain described here comes from a study of blood T cell repertoires in COVID-19. In the study overall: Acute-phase and convalescent COVID-19 samples originated in the United States, Italy and Spain.

The CDR3 covers 14 residues. The junction had 2 bases not matched to a gene; V was cut back by 6 bases and J by 1 base. Germline lookup yields CDR1 MNHEY and CDR2 SVGAGI. The protocol was immunoSEQ multiplex PCR, while the TCRdb copy is restricted to in-frame clones and leaves out a portion. The repertoire has about 39,000 clones, roughly nine tenths of them found once; the top ten carry under 2.5%. The V and J genes are TRBV6-5 and TRBJ1-5; 8 bases align to TRBD1. The sample consisted of peripheral blood. This clonotype was obtained from a man aged 50-60 years with active COVID-19. CDR3 bases: TGTGCCAGCAGCCGGGACAGGAGCAATCAGCCCCAGCATTTT. Translated: CASSRDRSNQPQHF.